This entry is about one TCR beta chain. This record comes from a study of blood T cell repertoires in COVID-19. About the study: Some COVID-19 samples were acute and others convalescent; all came from the United States, Italy and Spain. T cells, B-cell-depleted T cells, or PBMCs provided the cDNA or gDNA that served as material.

V lost 3 bases and J 8 bases, leaving 14 bases between the germline ends. The CDR3 length is 15 residues. From germline, CDR1 is MNHEY and CDR2 SVGAGI. As handled by the study authors: Reference gene primers were amplified, and this amplification served to estimate nucleated cell counts. This table comes from immunoSEQ multiplex PCR, and its TCRdb copy is limited to in-frame clones, with some not included. For V, J and clone size, that table is used; D and trimming come from the DNA. The table records some 25,000 clones, nearly 95% of them present only once. This sequence originates from a human donor in a cohort sampled during active COVID-19. Sequenced sample: peripheral blood. V usage is TRBV6-5 and J usage is TRBJ1-6; D ambiguous. The CDR3 region is CASSYRPQTHSPLHF. Written as DNA, the CDR3 is TGTGCCAGCAGTTATCGGCCACAGACCCATTCACCCCTCCACTTT.